The 12 T cell receptor beta chains below were found in one sample sequenced in a study of T cell changes during pregnancy in multiple sclerosis. Method: immunoSEQ multiplex PCR; TCRdb's copy keeps in-frame clones and lacks some. Seen here are about 64,000 clones, around 96% observed once, and the top ten hold 2.5%. Sequencing used CD8+ T cells from peripheral blood mononuclear cells, obtained after pregnancy. These receptors came from a female donor with multiple sclerosis, enrolled in a pregnancy study.

V usage is TRBV7-2 and J usage is TRBJ2-1, with 10 bases matching TRBD2. J gave up 2 bases and V 5 bases, and 12 bases lay outside the gene matches. Looked up from germline, CDR1 is SGHTA and CDR2 is FQGNSA. The CDR3 is made up of 18 amino acids. The CDR3 DNA is TGTGCCAGCAGCCCACTAGCGGGAACTGCCCCTACCTACAATGAGCAGTTCTTC. This encodes CASSPLAGTAPTYNEQFF. Together with reference TRBV7-2 and TRBJ2-1, the CDR3 gives the full variable domain: GAGVSQSPSNKVTEKGKDVELRCDPISGHTALYWYRQSLGQGLEFLIYFQGNSAPDKSGLPSDRFSAERTGGSVSTLTIQRTQQEDSAVYLCASSPLAGTAPTYNEQFFGPGTRLTVL.

V and J are TRBV7-6 and TRBJ2-5; a possible D gene is TRBD1 (6 bases). This CDR3 is 12 amino acids long. Germline CDR1 reads SGHVS; CDR2 reads FNYEAQ. V was shortened by 8 bases and J by 1 base, with 8 bases between the two germline ends. CDR3 nucleotide sequence: TGTGCCAGCGGACAGATCCAAGAGACCCAGTACTTC. This gives the protein CASGQIQETQYF.

The chain employs TRBV2 and TRBJ2-2; TRBD1 might be the D (5 bases). Deletions cut 6 bases from V and 1 base from J, with 9 bases between. This CDR3 comprises 14 residues. The germline V gene encodes CDR1 SNHLY and CDR2 FYNNEI. The CDR3 DNA reads TGTGCCAGCAGCTTCGGACAGAACACCGGGGAGCTGTTTTTT. Translating gives CASSFGQNTGELFF.

V and J are TRBV5-4 and TRBJ2-7; 9 bases fit TRBD1. Germline V gives CDR1 SGHNT, CDR2 YYREEE (reference sequence). The CDR3 loop spans 15 amino acids. Trimming removed 4 bases from V and 2 bases from J; junction bases left unmatched: 7. The CDR3 DNA sequence: TGTGCCAGCAGCCCCCGGGACAGGGCTACCTACGAGCAGTACTTC. It is translated as CASSPRDRATYEQYF.

The V and J genes are TRBV11-2 and TRBJ2-7; 10 bases fit TRBD1. The CDR3 loop spans 16 amino acids. The V and J ends lost 5 bases and 3 bases, in that order; junction bases with no gene match: 10. Per the germline V gene, CDR1 is SGHAT and CDR2 is FQNNGV. CDR3 protein: CASSPPRGTGDYEQYF. The DNA of the CDR3 is TGTGCCAGCAGCCCCCCCCGCGGGACAGGGGACTACGAGCAGTACTTC.

The chain recombines TRBV5-5 with TRBJ1-4; TRBD1 agrees at 7 bases. V was pared by 7 bases and J by 4 bases, with 4 bases of the junction left unmatched. Germline CDR1 and CDR2: SGHKS and YYEKEE (reference sequence). This CDR3 comprises 13 residues. The chain's CDR3 is CASLDRVNEKLFF. Written as DNA, the CDR3 is TGTGCCAGCCTCGACAGGGTTAATGAAAAACTGTTTTTT.

The chain joins TRBV6-1 to TRBJ1-6; no definite D call. V lost 0 bases and J 0 bases, leaving 6 bases between the germline ends. This CDR3 comprises 16 residues. Per germline, CDR1 MNHNS and CDR2 SASEGT. CDR3 residues: CASSEAGSSYNSPLHF. The CDR3 bases are TGTGCCAGCAGTGAAGCGGGGAGCTCCTATAATTCACCCCTCCACTTT.

The chain has TRBV11-2 and TRBJ2-5, with no clear D. The germline V gene has CDR1 SGHAT and CDR2 FQNNGV. V shed 1 base and J shed 2 bases, with 11 bases lying between them. CDR3 length: 15 residues. CDR3 sequence (DNA): TGTGCCAGCAGCTTAGCTTGGGCAGATCAAGAGACCCAGTACTTC. Translating gives CASSLAWADQETQYF.

This sequence joins TRBV2 and TRBJ1-4; 8 nucleotides match TRBD1. Losses at the gene ends were 10 bases for V and 7 bases for J; bases not matched to a gene: 5. The CDR3 runs 12 residues. Per the germline V gene, CDR1 is SNHLY and CDR2 is FYNNEI. For the CDR3, the DNA is TGTGCCACCAGGGGGCTTATTGAAAAACTGTTTTTT. Amino acids: CATRGLIEKLFF.

Sample share makes this clone medium-sized (0.01 to 0.1%). V usage is TRBV6-5 and J usage is TRBJ2-7; D ambiguous. The germline CDR1 and CDR2 sequences are MNHEY and SVGAGI. V was pared by 7 bases and J by 0 bases, with 13 bases between. This CDR3 has 14 amino acids. CDR3 coding DNA: TGTGCCAGCAACCCCAGGATGAGCTCCTACGAGCAGTACTTC. Amino acid sequence: CASNPRMSSYEQYF.

The chain couples TRBV13 to TRBJ1-1; TRBD1 might be the D (6 bases). The CDR3 has 13 residues. Germline V gives CDR1 PRHDT, CDR2 FYEKMQ (reference sequence). V was cut by 5 bases and J by 7 bases, with 14 bases left in between. In nucleotides, the CDR3 is TGTGCCAGCAGCGGAACAGGGTACGGTGAAGCTTTCTTT. Amino acids: CASSGTGYGEAFF.

The chain is built from TRBV29-1 and TRBJ2-1; D gene ambiguous. This CDR3 is built from 16 residues. From germline, CDR1 is SQVTM and CDR2 ANQGSEA. V lost 1 base, J lost 4 bases, and 17 bases lay in between. The CDR3 DNA sequence: TGCAGCGTTGAAGGGCGGTCGGCCGCTATTTACAATGAGCAGTTCTTC. Its protein is CSVEGRSAAIYNEQFF.